The 14 T cell receptor beta chains listed next were all sequenced from one sample in a study of CD8 T cells in Susac syndrome (dated by TCRdb to the late 2010s). Libraries were constructed by the immunoSEQ multiplex PCR assay. RNA was extracted using the RNeasy kit, and roughly 0.5 to 1 ug of the RNA was reverse transcribed with random hexamers. TCRdb reworked the public reads: Q25 trimming with fastp, MiXCR clone assembly, productive beta chains retained. Records with the same CDR3 protein are collapsed into one entry carrying the most frequent genes and DNA. The sample table holds 200,000 or so distinct CDR3 sequences, of which approximately 95% were seen once. Approximately 0.16% of the sample belongs to the ten largest clones. Sequenced input: CD8+ T cells from PBMCs. These receptors all stem from a human donor with Susac syndrome.

This chain uses TRBV20-1 with TRBJ2-2; no clear D gene. The CDR3 loop spans 15 amino acids. Germline CDR1 and CDR2: DFQATT and SNEGSKA (reference sequence). V lost 1 base and J lost 2, with 11 bases in between. The CDR3 reads CSARVGTANTGELFF. In DNA, the CDR3 is TGCAGTGCTAGAGTAGGAACAGCTAACACCGGGGAGCTGTTTTTT.

The chain uses TRBV28 and TRBJ2-3, with D hard to call. Germline lookup yields CDR1 MDHEN and CDR2 SYDVKM. This CDR3 contains 12 residues. Trimming shortened V by 3 bases and J by 6 bases, and 7 bases separated the two germline ends. CDR3 residues: CASSLSMDTQYF. Written as DNA, the CDR3 is TGTGCCAGCAGTTTGAGCATGGATACGCAGTATTTT.

The CDR3 nucleotides are TGTGCCAGCAGCGCAGACATACGCACTGAAGCTTTCTTT. It yields the protein CASSADIRTEAFF. The rearrangement links TRBV5-5 to TRBJ1-1; no definite D call. The CDR3 loop spans 13 amino acids. Trimming stripped 4 bases from V and 4 bases from J, with 11 bases between. From germline, CDR1 is SGHKS and CDR2 YYEKEE (reference sequence).

This chain uses TRBV30 with TRBJ1-2; TRBD1 is a possible D gene (5 bases). Germline CDR1 GTSNPN, CDR2 SVGIG (reference sequence). V lost 1 base to trimming and J lost 7 bases, with 16 bases between them. The CDR3 length is 14 residues. The CDR3: CAWSDGAGTLGYTF. In nucleotides, the CDR3 is TGTGCCTGGAGTGATGGGGCAGGGACGCTTGGCTACACCTTC.

This chain uses TRBV11-2 with TRBJ1-1; D not resolved. Per the germline V gene, CDR1 is SGHAT and CDR2 is FQNNGV. V lost 2 bases, J lost 9 bases, and 10 bases lay in between. This CDR3 has 12 amino acids. Written as DNA, the CDR3 is TGTGCCAGCAGCTTAATGGCAACTAAAGCTTTCTTT. Protein sequence: CASSLMATKAFF.

This chain joins TRBV27 and TRBJ1-5; 7 nucleotides match TRBD1. Germline values: CDR1 MNHEY, CDR2 SMNVEV (reference sequence). This CDR3 contains 14 residues. Germline trimming cut 0 bases from V and 4 bases from J; bases unmatched to any gene: 0. CDR3 in DNA: TGTGCCAGCAGTTTATCGGGACAGAATCAGCCCCAGCATTTT. It specifies CASSLSGQNQPQHF.

The chain is built from TRBV4-1 and TRBJ2-4; 10 bases are a match to TRBD1. V shed 7 bases, J shed 7 bases, and the junction held 4 bases outside the gene matches. CDR1 and CDR2 (germline): MGHRA, YSYEKL. The CDR3 runs 13 residues. CDR3: CASTLGQGNIQYF. CDR3 coding DNA: TGCGCCAGCACCTTGGGACAGGGGAACATTCAGTACTTC.

The chain employs TRBV2 and TRBJ2-7; no firm D call. CDR3 length equals 11 residues. Trimming removed 4 bases from V and 7 bases from J, with 8 bases in between. Germline V gene lookup returns CDR1 SNHLY and CDR2 FYNNEI. CDR3 DNA sequence: TGTGCCAGCAGTGCGGCGGTAGAGCAGTACTTC. Protein sequence: CASSAAVEQYF.

This chain connects TRBV7-9 to TRBJ1-5; D gene uncertain. This CDR3 contains 14 residues. V lost 5 bases and J 2 bases, leaving 10 bases between the germline ends. Per the germline V gene, CDR1 is SEHNR and CDR2 is FQNEAQ (reference sequence). CDR3 sequence: CASSPGLGNQPQHF. CDR3 sequence (DNA): TGTGCCAGCAGCCCGGGCCTAGGCAATCAGCCCCAGCATTTT.

The chain combines TRBV27 with TRBJ1-2; D ambiguous. The CDR3 sequence is 13 residues long. Germline CDR1 and CDR2: MNHEY and SMNVEV (reference sequence). Trimming removed 3 bases at V and 2 bases at J, with 7 bases between. As DNA, the CDR3 is TGTGCCAGCAGTTTTAATCCAAACTATGGCTACACCTTC. Translation: CASSFNPNYGYTF.

The V gene is TRBV30, the J gene TRBJ1-2; 8 positions match TRBD1. The ends lost 4 bases at V and 2 bases at J; junction bases unmatched: 9. The CDR3 has 15 amino acids. Per germline, CDR1 GTSNPN and CDR2 SVGIG (reference sequence). The CDR3 bases are TGTGCCTGGACTCCATCGACAGGGGAAAACTATGGCTACACCTTC. It encodes CAWTPSTGENYGYTF. Full variable domain (remainder filled in from reference TRBV30 and TRBJ1-2): SQTIHQWPATLVQPVGSPLSLECTVEGTSNPNLYWYRQAAGRGLQLLFYSVGIGQISSEVPQNLSASRPQDRQFILSSKKLLLSDSGFYLCAWTPSTGENYGYTFGSGTRLTVV.

The chain carries TRBV6-5 and TRBJ2-5, with TRBD2 as a possible D gene (6 bases). The CDR3 extends over 12 amino acids. Germline values: CDR1 MNHEY, CDR2 SVGAGI. Between the trimmed V and J ends, which lost 6 bases and 3 bases, there was a span of 8 bases. CDR3 DNA: TGTGCCAGCAGAGCTAGCGAAGAGACCCAGTACTTC. This translates into CASRASEETQYF.

This chain links TRBV4-1 with TRBJ2-2; D is uncertain. The V and J ends lost 1 base and 5 bases respectively, with 8 bases between them. CDR3 length: 14 amino acids. Germline V gene sequence: CDR1 MGHRA, CDR2 YSYEKL. The CDR3 region is CASSQVMLTGELFF. The CDR3 DNA follows: TGCGCCAGCAGCCAAGTTATGTTGACCGGGGAGCTGTTTTTT.

The V gene is TRBV6-1, the J gene TRBJ2-1, with 11 bases fitting TRBD2. CDR3 size: 16 residues. CDR1 and CDR2 from the germline V gene are MNHNS and SASEGT. After removal of 5 bases from V and 8 bases from J, the junction contained 11 bases not matched to a gene. The CDR3 region has the DNA TGTGCCAGCAGTCGGACTAGCGGGCAGTTCGGGGATGAGCAGTTCTTC. Protein sequence: CASSRTSGQFGDEQFF.